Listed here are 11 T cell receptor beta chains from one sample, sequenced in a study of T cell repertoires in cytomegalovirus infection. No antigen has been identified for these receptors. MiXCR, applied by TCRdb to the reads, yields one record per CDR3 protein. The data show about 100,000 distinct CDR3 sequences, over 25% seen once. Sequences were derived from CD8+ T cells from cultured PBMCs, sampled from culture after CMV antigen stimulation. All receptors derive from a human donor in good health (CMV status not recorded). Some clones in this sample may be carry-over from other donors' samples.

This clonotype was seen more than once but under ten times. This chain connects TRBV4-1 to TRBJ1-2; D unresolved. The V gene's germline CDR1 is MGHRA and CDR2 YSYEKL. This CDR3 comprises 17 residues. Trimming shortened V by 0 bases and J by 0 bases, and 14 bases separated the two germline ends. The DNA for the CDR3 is TGCGCCAGCAGCCAAGATATGGTTGCCGGACCTAACTATGGCTACACCTTC. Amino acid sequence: CASSQDMVAGPNYGYTF.

CDR3 sequence: CSARSDGGRGPTDTQYF. CDR3 in DNA: TGCAGTGCTCGGTCGGACGGTGGGCGGGGGCCCACAGATACGCAGTATTTT. The chain uses TRBV20-1 and TRBJ2-3, with D possibly being TRBD2 (7 bases). Germline V CDR1 and CDR2: DFQATT, SNEGSKA (reference sequence). The V end lost 5 bases, the J end lost 2 bases, and 23 bases lay between the germline ends. The CDR3 spans 17 residues.

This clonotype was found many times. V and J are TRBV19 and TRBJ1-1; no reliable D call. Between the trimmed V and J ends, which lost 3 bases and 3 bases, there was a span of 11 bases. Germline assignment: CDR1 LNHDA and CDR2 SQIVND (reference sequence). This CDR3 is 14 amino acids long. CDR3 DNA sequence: TGTGCCAGTAGTATTGCCGGGAGGGACACTGAAGCTTTCTTT. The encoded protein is CASSIAGRDTEAFF.

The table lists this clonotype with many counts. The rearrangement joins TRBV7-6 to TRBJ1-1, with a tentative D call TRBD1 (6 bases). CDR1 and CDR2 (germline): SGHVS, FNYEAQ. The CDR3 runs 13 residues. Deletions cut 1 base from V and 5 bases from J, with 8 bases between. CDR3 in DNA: TGTGCCAGCAGCTTAGACAGGGTTACTGAAGCTTTCTTT. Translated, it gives CASSLDRVTEAFF. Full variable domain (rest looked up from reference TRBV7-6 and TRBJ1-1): GAGVSQSPRYKVTKRGQDVALRCDPISGHVSLYWYRQALGQGPEFLTYFNYEAQQDKSGLPNDRFSAERPEGSISTLTIQRTEQRDSAMYRCASSLDRVTEAFFGQGTRLTVV.

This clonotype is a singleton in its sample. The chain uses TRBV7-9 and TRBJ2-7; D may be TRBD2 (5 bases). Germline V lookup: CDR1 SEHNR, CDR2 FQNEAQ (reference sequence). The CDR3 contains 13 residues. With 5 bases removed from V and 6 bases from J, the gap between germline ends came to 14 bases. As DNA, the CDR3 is TGTGCCAGCAGCCCCAGGACTGTAGGCGAGCAGTACTTC. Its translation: CASSPRTVGEQYF.

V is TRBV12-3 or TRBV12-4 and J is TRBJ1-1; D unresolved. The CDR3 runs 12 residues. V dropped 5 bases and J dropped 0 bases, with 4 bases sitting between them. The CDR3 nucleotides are TGTGCCAGCAGTCTTATGAACACTGAAGCTTTCTTT. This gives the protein CASSLMNTEAFF.

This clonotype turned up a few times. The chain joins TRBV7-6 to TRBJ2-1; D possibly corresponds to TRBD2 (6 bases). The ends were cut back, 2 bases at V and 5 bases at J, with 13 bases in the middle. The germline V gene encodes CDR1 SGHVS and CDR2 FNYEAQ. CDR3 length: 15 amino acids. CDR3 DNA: TGTGCCAGCAGCTTACGTGGGACTGGAAACAATGAGCAGTTCTTC. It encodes CASSLRGTGNNEQFF.

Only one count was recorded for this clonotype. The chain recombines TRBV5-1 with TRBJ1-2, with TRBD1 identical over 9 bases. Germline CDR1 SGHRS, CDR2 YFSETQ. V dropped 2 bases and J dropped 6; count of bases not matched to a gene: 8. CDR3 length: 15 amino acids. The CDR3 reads CASSLWTGDFDGYTF. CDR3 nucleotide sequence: TGCGCCAGCAGCTTATGGACAGGGGATTTCGATGGCTACACCTTC.

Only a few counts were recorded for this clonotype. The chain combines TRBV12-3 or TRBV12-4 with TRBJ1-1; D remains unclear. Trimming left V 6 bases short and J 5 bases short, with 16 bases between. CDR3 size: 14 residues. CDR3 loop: CASSPHHTFTEAFF. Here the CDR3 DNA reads TGTGCCAGCAGCCCTCACCACACCTTTACTGAAGCTTTCTTT.

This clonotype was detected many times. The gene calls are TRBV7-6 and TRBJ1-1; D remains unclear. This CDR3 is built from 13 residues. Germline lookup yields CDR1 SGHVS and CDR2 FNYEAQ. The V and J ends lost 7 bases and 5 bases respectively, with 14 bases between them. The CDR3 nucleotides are TGTGCCAGCACCAGGAGCCCGGGGACTGAAGCTTTCTTT. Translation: CASTRSPGTEAFF.

The CDR3 region is CASSLGAGRGVSGANVLTF. The CDR3 nucleotides are TGTGCCAGCAGCTTAGGGGCAGGCAGGGGAGTATCTGGGGCCAACGTCCTGACTTTC. The chain couples TRBV7-8 to TRBJ2-6; a possible D gene is TRBD1 (6 bases). The V gene lost 1 base and the J gene lost 1 base, with 17 bases spanning the gap. The CDR3 extends over 19 amino acids. Germline loops: CDR1 SGHVS, CDR2 FQNEAQ.